The rows below give T cell receptor beta chains drawn from one sample of a study of cytomegalovirus exposure and HLA in healthy donors. Only in-frame clones appear in the TCRdb table, and some are missing; sequencing was by immunoSEQ multiplex PCR. The top ten clones hold around 5% of a sample with 60,000 to 85,000 clones, 96% of them seen once. Sequencing input: PBMCs. The source of these receptors is a woman aged 18 to 35 in good health and CMV-seropositive. CDR3s include the opening cysteine and the closing phenylalanine or tryptophan. A D gene is named only where the DNA matches it firmly.

d_gene	v_gene	CDR3aa
NA	TRBV18	CASSPGRGVQPQHF
TRBD2	TRBV11-3	CASSDRDGGTGELFF
TRBD2	TRBV28	CASSLVGRGADTQYF
TRBD1	TRBV28	CASSSYRGALNTEAFF
TRBD1	TRBV4-3	CASSQDGAGGGEQYF
TRBD1	TRBV7-2	CASSFAGGGTDTQYF
TRBD2	TRBV27	CASSFTGEGDEQYF
TRBD2	TRBV28	CASSFVGLAAAEITDTQYF
NA	TRBV11-3	CASSLHGGVKSSYEQYF
NA	TRBV28	CASIEGNYGYTF
TRBD1	TRBV5-5	CASSLVVGTGYTGELFF
NA	TRBV11-2	CASSSPRTVTGELFF
NA	TRBV5-1	CASSLGPSTVLYSYEQYF
NA	TRBV14	CASSQAAYEQYF
NA	TRBV28	CASSLQTSTDTQYF
NA	TRBV10-3	CAIKRLGRRQYF
NA	TRBV2	CASSGQANGYTF
TRBD1	TRBV6-5	CASSYDGTGSGNTIYF
TRBD1	TRBV18	CASSIRQGFSQPQHF
NA	TRBV10-3	CAISEGGGWGDTQYF
NA	TRBV30	CAWSEDRLQPQHF
TRBD2	TRBV7-3	CASSLAGAGTDTQYF
TRBD2	TRBV4-3	CASSHLAGEDNEQFF